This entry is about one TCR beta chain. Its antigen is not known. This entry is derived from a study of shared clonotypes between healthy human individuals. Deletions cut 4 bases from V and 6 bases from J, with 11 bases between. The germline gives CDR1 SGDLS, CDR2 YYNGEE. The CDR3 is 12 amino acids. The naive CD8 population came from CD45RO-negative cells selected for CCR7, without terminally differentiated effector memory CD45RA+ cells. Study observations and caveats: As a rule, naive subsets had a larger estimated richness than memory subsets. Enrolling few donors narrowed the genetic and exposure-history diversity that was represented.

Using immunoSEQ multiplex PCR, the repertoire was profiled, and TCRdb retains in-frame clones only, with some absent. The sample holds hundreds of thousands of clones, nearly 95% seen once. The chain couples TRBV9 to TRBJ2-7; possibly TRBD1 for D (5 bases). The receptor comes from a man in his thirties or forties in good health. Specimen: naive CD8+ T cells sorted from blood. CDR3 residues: CASSPQGSEQYF. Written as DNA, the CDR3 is TGTGCCAGCAGCCCCCAGGGTTCCGAGCAGTACTTC.